Below are 2 T cell receptor beta chains sequenced from a single sample in a study of response to subunit inactivated influenza vaccine. In TCRdb, the RT-PCR reads were re-called with MiXCR into one record per CDR3 protein. The sample includes hundreds of thousands of distinct CDR3 sequences, 10% to 15% of them seen just once. Specimen: non-naive T cells sorted from PBMCs, collected around 15 days before vaccination. Source of these receptors: a man aged 45-60 years who received an inactivated influenza vaccine.

Many counts were recorded for this clonotype. The chain employs TRBV9 and TRBJ2-3; D gene ambiguous. Trimming left V 0 bases short and J 2 bases short, with 7 bases between. The germline V gene has CDR1 SGDLS and CDR2 YYNGEE. This CDR3 is 14 amino acids long. CDR3 DNA: TGTGCCAGCAGCGTAGGTCCTTACACAGATACGCAGTATTTT. Its protein is CASSVGPYTDTQYF.

The CDR3: CASRLGTNTEAFF. The DNA for the CDR3 is TGTGCCAGCAGACTAGGAACGAACACTGAAGCTTTCTTT. V usage is TRBV12-3 or TRBV12-4 and J usage is TRBJ1-1, with D unresolved. V was trimmed by 6 bases and J by 1 base, leaving 9 bases between them. The CDR3 sequence is 13 residues long.